The rows below give T cell receptor beta chains drawn from one sample of a study of shared clonotypes between healthy human individuals. Clones were sequenced by immunoSEQ multiplex PCR, and TCRdb holds only the in-frame ones, with some missing. The sample has around 510,000 clones; 90% to 96% are singletons. Specimen: naive CD4+ T cells sorted from blood. Every receptor here comes from a woman younger than 45 in good health. The CDR3 runs from the conserved cysteine through the conserved F or W. D genes are given only for firm matches. Not every row has a clone size; where given, it reads once, few, many or a size class.

.	.	TRBV6-5	TRBJ1-1	TGTGCCAGCAGTTATTTGTCCGACCGTGAAGCTTTCTTT	CASSYLSDREAFF
.	TRBD1	TRBV28	TRBJ1-2	TGTGCCGGGGGGACAGGGGGCAGCTATGGCTACACCTTC	CAGGTGGSYGYTF
once	.	TRBV28	TRBJ2-7	TGTGCCAGTCGGGGGTCAGGGTACGAGCAGTACTTC	CASRGSGYEQYF
.	.	TRBV27	TRBJ2-2	TGTGCCAGCAGCAAAGCTGTGGCCAGCACGAACACCGGGGAGCTGTTTTTT	CASSKAVASTNTGELFF
.	.	TRBV7-3	TRBJ2-3	TGTGCCAGCAGCCTGTACTCCAACACAGATACGCAGTATTTT	CASSLYSNTDTQYF
once	.	TRBV2	TRBJ1-5	TGTGCCAGCACCCTTGGGACCAGTCAGCCCCAGCATTTT	CASTLGTSQPQHF
.	TRBD2	TRBV10-3	TRBJ2-3	TGTGCCATCAATGAGCGGGAGTTTACAGATACGCAGTATTTT	CAINEREFTDTQYF
.	.	TRBV28	TRBJ1-2	TGTGCCAGCAGTCCCCGCAGGGCTCGACACTATGGCTACACCTTC	CASSPRRARHYGYTF
.	.	TRBV10-1	TRBJ2-7	TGCGCCAGCGGTCGGGACACCTACGAGCAGTACTTC	CASGRDTYEQYF
.	.	TRBV18	TRBJ2-5	TGTGCCAGCTCTCGGGGAGTAGAGACCCAGTACTTC	CASSRGVETQYF
.	TRBD1	TRBV6-4	TRBJ2-5	TGTGCCAGCACCTCAAACTGGACAGGGGGCAGGGAGACCCAGTACTTC	CASTSNWTGGRETQYF
.	.	TRBV9	TRBJ2-3	TGTGCCAGCAGCGTGGCCCCACCAGATACGCAGTATTTT	CASSVAPPDTQYF
.	.	TRBV9	TRBJ1-1	TGTGCCAGCAGCGCCTTAGGAGGGGGGACGGGGACTGAAGCTTTCTTT	CASSALGGGTGTEAFF
.	.	TRBV7-9	TRBJ1-2	TGTGCCAGCAGCTTAGTCTCGGCGGCCCAGGCGGATGGCTACACCTTC	CASSLVSAAQADGYTF
.	.	TRBV10-2	TRBJ1-4	TGCGCCACAGCGCAGGGATCCCTAGGGGAAAAACTGTTTTTT	CATAQGSLGEKLFF
.	.	TRBV5-6	TRBJ1-1	TGTGCCAGCAGCTTTTCTCCCAAGAGTGAAGCTTTCTTT	CASSFSPKSEAFF
.	.	TRBV2	TRBJ2-1	TGTGCCAGCACCCAGTGGAATGAGCAGTTCTTC	CASTQWNEQFF
.	.	TRBV19	TRBJ1-5	TGTGCCAGTAGTATTTTGGCAGGGGCGAATCAGCCCCAGCATTTT	CASSILAGANQPQHF
.	.	TRBV11-2	TRBJ2-7	TGTGCCAGCAGCTCTAACTCCTACGAGCAGTACTTC	CASSSNSYEQYF
once	TRBD2	TRBV5-4	TRBJ2-5	TGTGCCAGCAGCCTCGCCGGGACTAGCGTCCAAGAGACCCAGTACTTC	CASSLAGTSVQETQYF
.	TRBD1	TRBV7-9	TRBJ2-5	TGTGCCAGCAGCTTAGTGGACAGGGGGACCCAGTACTTC	CASSLVDRGTQYF
.	.	TRBV11-2	TRBJ2-7	TGTGCCAGCAGCTCCCGGAGGGGCGCAGCATCCTACGAGCAGTACTTC	CASSSRRGAASYEQYF
once	.	TRBV5-6	TRBJ1-5	TGTGCCAGCAGCGCCGACAGGAGGAGCAATCAGCCCCAGCATTTT	CASSADRRSNQPQHF
.	.	TRBV10-3	TRBJ2-7	TGTGCCATCAGCACCTCGGGTAGCTCCTACGAGCAGTACTTC	CAISTSGSSYEQYF
.	.	TRBV7-2	TRBJ2-7	TGTGCCAGCAGCTTAATCGCGGGCAGTCTAACCTACGAGCAGTACTTC	CASSLIAGSLTYEQYF
few	.	TRBV19	TRBJ1-2	TGTGCCAGTAGTATGTCCCCTCCCCGCGGCTACACCTTC	CASSMSPPRGYTF